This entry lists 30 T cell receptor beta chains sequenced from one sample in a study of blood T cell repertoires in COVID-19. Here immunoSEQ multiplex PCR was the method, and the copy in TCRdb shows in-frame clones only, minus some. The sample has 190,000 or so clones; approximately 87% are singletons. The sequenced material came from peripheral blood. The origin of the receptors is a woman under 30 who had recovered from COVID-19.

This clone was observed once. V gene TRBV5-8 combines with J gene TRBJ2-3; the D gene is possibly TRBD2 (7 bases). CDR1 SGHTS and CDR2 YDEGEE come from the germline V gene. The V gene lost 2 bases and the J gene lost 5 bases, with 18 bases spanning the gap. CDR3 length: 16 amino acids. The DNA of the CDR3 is TGTGCCAGCAGCTTTTGGGCGGGGGCGCGAGGAGATACGCAGTATTTT. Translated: CASSFWAGARGDTQYF.

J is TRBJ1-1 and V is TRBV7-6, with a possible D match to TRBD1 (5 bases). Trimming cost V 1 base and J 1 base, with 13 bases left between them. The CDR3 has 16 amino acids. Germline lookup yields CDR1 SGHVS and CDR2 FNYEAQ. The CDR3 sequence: CASSLDFTGANTEAFF. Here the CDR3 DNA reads TGTGCCAGCAGCTTAGATTTTACAGGAGCGAACACTGAAGCTTTCTTT.

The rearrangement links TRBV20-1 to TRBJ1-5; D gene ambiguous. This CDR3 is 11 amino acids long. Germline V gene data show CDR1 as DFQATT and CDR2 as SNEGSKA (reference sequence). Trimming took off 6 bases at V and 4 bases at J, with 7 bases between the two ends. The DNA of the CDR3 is TGCAGTGCCCGAGGGAATCAGCCCCAGCATTTT. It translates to CSARGNQPQHF.

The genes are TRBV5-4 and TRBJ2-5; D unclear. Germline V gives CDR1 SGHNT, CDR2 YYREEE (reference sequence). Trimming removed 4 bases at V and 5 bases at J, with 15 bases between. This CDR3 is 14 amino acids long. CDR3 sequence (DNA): TGTGCCAGCAGCGATTGGGCCGGCTTGGAGACCCAGTACTTC. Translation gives CASSDWAGLETQYF.

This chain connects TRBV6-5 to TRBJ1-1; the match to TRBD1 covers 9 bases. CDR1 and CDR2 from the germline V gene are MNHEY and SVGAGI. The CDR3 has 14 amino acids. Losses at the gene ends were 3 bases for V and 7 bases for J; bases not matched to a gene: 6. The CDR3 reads CASSYGTGKGEAFF. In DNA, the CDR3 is TGTGCCAGCAGTTATGGGACAGGGAAAGGTGAAGCTTTCTTT.

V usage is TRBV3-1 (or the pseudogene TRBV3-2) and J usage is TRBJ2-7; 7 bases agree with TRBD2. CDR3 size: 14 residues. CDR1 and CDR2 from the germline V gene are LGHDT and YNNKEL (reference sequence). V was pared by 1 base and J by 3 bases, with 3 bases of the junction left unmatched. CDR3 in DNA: TGTGCCAGCAGCCAAGTTGGGGGGGGCTACGAGCAGTACTTC. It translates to CASSQVGGGYEQYF.

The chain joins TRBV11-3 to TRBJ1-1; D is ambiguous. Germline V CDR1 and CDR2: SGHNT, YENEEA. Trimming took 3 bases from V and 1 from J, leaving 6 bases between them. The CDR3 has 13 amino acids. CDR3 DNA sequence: TGTGCCAGCAGCTTCGCAGGGAACACTGAAGCTTTCTTT. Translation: CASSFAGNTEAFF.

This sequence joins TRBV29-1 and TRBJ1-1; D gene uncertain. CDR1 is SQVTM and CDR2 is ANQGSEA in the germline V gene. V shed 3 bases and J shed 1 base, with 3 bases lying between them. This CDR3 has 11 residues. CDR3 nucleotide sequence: TGCAGCGTTGATAGGAACACTGAAGCTTTCTTT. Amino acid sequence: CSVDRNTEAFF.

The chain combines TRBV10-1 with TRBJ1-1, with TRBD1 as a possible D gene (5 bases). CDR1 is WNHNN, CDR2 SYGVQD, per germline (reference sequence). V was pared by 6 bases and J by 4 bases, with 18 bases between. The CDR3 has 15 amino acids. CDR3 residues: CASRGRRRGSTEAFF. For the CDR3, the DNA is TGCGCCAGCAGGGGCCGGAGGAGGGGAAGCACTGAAGCTTTCTTT.

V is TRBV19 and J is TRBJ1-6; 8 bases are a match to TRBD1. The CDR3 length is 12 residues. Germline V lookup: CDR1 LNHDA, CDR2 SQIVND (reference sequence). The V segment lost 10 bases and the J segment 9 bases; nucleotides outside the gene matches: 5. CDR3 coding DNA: TGTGCCACCCGGACAGGGATTTCACCCCTCCACTTT. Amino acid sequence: CATRTGISPLHF.

CDR3 sequence (DNA): TGTGCCAGCAGCTTAGCTAGCGGGGGCCACAATGAGCAGTTCTTC. Translation: CASSLASGGHNEQFF. The rearrangement joins TRBV7-3 to TRBJ2-1; 10 nucleotides align to TRBD2. This CDR3 has 15 residues. CDR1 and CDR2 (germline): SGHTA, FQGTGA. Trimming at V came to 2 bases and at J to 5 bases, leaving 3 bases not matched to a gene.

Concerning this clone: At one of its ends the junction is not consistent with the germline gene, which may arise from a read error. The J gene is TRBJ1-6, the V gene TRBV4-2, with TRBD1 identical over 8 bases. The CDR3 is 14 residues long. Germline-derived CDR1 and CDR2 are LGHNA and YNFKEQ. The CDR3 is CARKGRGLNLPLHF. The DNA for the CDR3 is TGTGCCAGAAAAGGCAGGGGGCTTAATTTACCCCTCCACTTT.

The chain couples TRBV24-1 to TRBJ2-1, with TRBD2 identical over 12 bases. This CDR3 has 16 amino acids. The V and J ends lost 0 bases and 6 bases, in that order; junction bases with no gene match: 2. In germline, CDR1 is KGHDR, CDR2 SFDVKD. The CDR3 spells CATSDLRLAGANEQFF. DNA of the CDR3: TGTGCCACCAGTGATTTGAGACTAGCGGGGGCCAATGAGCAGTTCTTC.

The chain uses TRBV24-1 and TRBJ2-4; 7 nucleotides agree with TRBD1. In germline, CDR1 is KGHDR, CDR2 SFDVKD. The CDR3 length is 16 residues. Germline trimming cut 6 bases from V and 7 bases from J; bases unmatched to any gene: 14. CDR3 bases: TGTGCCACCAGTTCCGGGGAGACAGGGAAGGGTAACATTCAGTACTTC. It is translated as CATSSGETGKGNIQYF.

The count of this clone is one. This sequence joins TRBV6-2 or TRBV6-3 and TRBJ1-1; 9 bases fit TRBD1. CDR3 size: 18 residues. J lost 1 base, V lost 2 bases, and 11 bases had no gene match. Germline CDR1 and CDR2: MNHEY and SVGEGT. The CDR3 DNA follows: TGTGCCAGCAGTTACGGCTACTTAACAGGGGGCAGGAACACTGAAGCTTTCTTT. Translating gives CASSYGYLTGGRNTEAFF.

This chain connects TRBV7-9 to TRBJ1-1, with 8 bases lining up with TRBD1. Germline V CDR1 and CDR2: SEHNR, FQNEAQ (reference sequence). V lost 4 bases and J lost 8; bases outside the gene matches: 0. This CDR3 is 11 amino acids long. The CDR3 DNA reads TGTGCCAGCAGCTGGGACAGGGAAGCTTTCTTT. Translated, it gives CASSWDREAFF.

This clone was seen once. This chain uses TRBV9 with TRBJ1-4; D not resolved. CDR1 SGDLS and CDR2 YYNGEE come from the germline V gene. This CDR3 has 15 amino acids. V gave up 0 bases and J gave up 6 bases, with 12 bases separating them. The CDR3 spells CASSVERGGDEKLFF. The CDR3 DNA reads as TGTGCCAGCAGCGTAGAGCGGGGTGGGGATGAAAAACTGTTTTTT. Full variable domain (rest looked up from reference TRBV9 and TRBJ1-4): DSGVTQTPKHLITATGQRVTLRCSPRSGDLSVYWYQQSLDQGLQFLIQYYNGEERAKGNILERFSAQQFPDLHSELNLSSLELGDSALYFCASSVERGGDEKLFFGSGTQLSVL.

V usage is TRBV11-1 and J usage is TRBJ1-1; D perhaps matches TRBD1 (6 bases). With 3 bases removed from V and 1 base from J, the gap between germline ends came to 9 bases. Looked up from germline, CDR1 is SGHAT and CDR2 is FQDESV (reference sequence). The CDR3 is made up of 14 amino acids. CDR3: CASSFPGQNTEAFF. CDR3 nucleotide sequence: TGTGCCAGCAGCTTCCCGGGACAGAACACTGAAGCTTTCTTT.

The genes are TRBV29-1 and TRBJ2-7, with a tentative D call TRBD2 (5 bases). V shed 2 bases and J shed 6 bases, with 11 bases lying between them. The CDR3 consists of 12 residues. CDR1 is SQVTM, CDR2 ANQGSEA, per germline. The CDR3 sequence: CSVEREGSEQYF. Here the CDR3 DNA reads TGCAGCGTTGAACGGGAAGGCTCCGAGCAGTACTTC.

CDR3 coding DNA: TGTGCCACCAGTCCCGGGACAGGGGACTACAATGAGCAGTTCTTC. This encodes CATSPGTGDYNEQFF. The V call is TRBV24-1, the J call TRBJ2-1; 10 bases fit TRBD1. Germline loops: CDR1 KGHDR, CDR2 SFDVKD. Unmatched junction bases numbered 4, after V lost 6 bases and J lost 3 bases. This CDR3 comprises 15 residues.

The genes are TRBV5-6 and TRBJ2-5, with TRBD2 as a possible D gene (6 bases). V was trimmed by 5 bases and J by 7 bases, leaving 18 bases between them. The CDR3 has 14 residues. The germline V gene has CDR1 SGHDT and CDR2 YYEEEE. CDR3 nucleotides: TGTGCCAGCAGTCAACGGGGGAGCCCGGGGACCCAGTACTTC. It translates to CASSQRGSPGTQYF.

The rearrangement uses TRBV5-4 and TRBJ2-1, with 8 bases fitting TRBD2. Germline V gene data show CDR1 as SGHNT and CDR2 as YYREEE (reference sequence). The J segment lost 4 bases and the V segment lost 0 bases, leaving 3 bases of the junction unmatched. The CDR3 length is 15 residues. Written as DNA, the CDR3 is TGTGCCAGCAGCTTGGAAGCGGGAGAGTACAATGAGCAGTTCTTC. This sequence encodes CASSLEAGEYNEQFF.

The DNA of the CDR3 is TGTGCCACCAGCCCGGGGGGCTTGAACACTGAAGCTTTCTTT. This sequence encodes CATSPGGLNTEAFF. The V and J genes are TRBV19 and TRBJ1-1, with D maybe TRBD1 (6 bases). V lost 10 bases, J lost 0 bases, and 15 bases lay in between. This CDR3 spans 14 amino acids. CDR1 LNHDA and CDR2 SQIVND come from the germline V gene (reference sequence).

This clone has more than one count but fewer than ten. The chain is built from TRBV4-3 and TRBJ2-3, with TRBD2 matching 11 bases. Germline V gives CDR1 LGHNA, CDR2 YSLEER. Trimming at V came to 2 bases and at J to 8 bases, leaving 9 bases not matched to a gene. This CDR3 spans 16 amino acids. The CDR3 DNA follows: TGCGCCAGCAGCCAAAGCGGGACTAGCGGACTATCTACGCAGTATTTT. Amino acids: CASSQSGTSGLSTQYF.

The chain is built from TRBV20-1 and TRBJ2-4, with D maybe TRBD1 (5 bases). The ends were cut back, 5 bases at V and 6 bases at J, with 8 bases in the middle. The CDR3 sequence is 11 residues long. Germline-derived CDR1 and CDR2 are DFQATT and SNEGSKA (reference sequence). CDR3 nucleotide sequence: TGCAGTGCTTCTCAGGGAAACATTCAGTACTTC. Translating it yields CSASQGNIQYF.

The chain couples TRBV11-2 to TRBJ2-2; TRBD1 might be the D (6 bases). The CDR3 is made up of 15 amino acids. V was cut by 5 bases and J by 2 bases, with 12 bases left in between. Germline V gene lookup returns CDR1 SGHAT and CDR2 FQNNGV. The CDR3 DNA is TGTGCCAGCAGCAAGGGGGAACTAAACACCGGGGAGCTGTTTTTT. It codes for CASSKGELNTGELFF. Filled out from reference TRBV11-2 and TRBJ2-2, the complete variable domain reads EAGVAQSPRYKIIEKRQSVAFWCNPISGHATLYWYQQILGQGPKLLIQFQNNGVVDDSQLPKDRFSAERLKGVDSTLKIQPAKLEDSAVYLCASSKGELNTGELFFGEGSRLTVL.

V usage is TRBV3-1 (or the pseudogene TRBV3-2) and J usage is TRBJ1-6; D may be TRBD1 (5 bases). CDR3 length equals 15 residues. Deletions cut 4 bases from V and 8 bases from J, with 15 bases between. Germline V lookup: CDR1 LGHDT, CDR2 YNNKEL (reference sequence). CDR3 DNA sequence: TGTGCCAGCAGCCGCTCCGGGACTAGGGATTCACCCCTCCACTTT. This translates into CASSRSGTRDSPLHF.

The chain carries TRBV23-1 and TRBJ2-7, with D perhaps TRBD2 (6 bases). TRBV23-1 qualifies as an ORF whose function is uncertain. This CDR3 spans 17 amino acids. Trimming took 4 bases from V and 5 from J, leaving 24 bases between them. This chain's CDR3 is CASSPGNRDSSPNEQYV. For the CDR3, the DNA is TGCGCCAGCAGTCCCGGTAATCGGGACTCTTCTCCTAACGAGCAGTACGTC.

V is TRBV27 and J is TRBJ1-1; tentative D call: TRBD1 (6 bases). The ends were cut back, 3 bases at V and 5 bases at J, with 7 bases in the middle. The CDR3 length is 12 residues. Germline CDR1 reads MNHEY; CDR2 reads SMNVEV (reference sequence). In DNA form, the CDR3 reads TGTGCCAGCAGTTTTAGGGGGACTGAAGCTTTCTTT. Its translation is CASSFRGTEAFF.

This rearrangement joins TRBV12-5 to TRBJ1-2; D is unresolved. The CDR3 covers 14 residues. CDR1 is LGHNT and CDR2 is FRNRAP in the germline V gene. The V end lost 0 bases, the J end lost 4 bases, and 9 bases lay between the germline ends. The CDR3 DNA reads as TGTGCTAGTGGTTTGGTACCTGAACTCTATGGCTACACCTTC. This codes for CASGLVPELYGYTF.